This TCR beta chain is drawn from a study of neurological immune-mediated disorders. The V and J ends lost 2 bases and 9 bases respectively, with 11 bases between them. Germline V gene data show CDR1 as DFQATT and CDR2 as SNEGSKA (reference sequence). The CDR3 is made up of 12 amino acids. This clonotype has ten or more counts. MiXCR was run by TCRdb on the 5' RACE reads, yielding one entry per CDR3 protein. This table holds tens of thousands of distinct CDR3 sequences, just over 2.5% found once. This sequence joins TRBV20-1 and TRBJ2-1; TRBD2 might be the D (6 bases). The sequencing sample was made of PBMCs. This clonotype was sampled from a woman aged 25 to 39 with multiple sclerosis. The CDR3 region has the DNA TGCAGTGCTAGACTAGCGTTGAGTGAGCAGTTCTTC. Translating gives CSARLALSEQFF.